This entry describes one T cell receptor (beta chain). The record originates from a study of T cell changes during pregnancy in multiple sclerosis. The data were produced by immunoSEQ multiplex PCR, yet TCRdb's version contains in-frame clones alone and is incomplete. The data contain under 30,000 clones, more than 85% of them singletons. Unmatched junction bases numbered 10, after V lost 6 bases and J lost 8 bases. Per the germline V gene, CDR1 is LNHDA and CDR2 is SQIVND (reference sequence). CDR3 length equals 14 residues. The chain has TRBV19 and TRBJ1-2; 9 positions match TRBD1. The source was CD4+ T cells from peripheral blood mononuclear cells, collected after pregnancy. This TCR derives from a female donor with multiple sclerosis, enrolled in a pregnancy study. CDR3 DNA: TGTGCCAGTAGGCTGGGGACAGGGATGGGAGGCTACACCTTC. This gives the protein CASRLGTGMGGYTF.